The 24 T cell receptor beta chains in this list originate from one sample, sequenced in a study of T cell changes during pregnancy in multiple sclerosis. TCRdb's copy holds only in-frame clones and misses some; the assay was immunoSEQ multiplex PCR. The sample contains approximately 130,000 clones, roughly 95% of which appear only once. This specimen was peripheral blood, taken after pregnancy. The receptors stem from a female donor with multiple sclerosis, enrolled in a pregnancy study.

V is TRBV6-5 and J is TRBJ2-7; 7 bases line up with TRBD1. V was pared by 6 bases and J by 1 base, with 9 bases of the junction left unmatched. CDR1 is MNHEY, CDR2 SVGAGI, per germline. The length of the CDR3 is 15 residues. DNA of the CDR3: TGTGCCAGCAGCTACAGGGGATTCGGGTCCTACGAGCAGTACTTC. It encodes CASSYRGFGSYEQYF.

This chain joins TRBV10-3 and TRBJ2-7, with TRBD2 matching 8 bases. CDR1 and CDR2 (germline): ENHRY, SYGVKD. With 5 bases clipped from V and 3 bases from J, the junction kept 6 bases outside the gene matches. The CDR3 has 14 amino acids. The CDR3 is CAISTGTSSYEQYF. The CDR3 coding sequence is TGTGCCATCAGTACCGGGACTAGTAGCTACGAGCAGTACTTC.

In its sample, this clone was seen once. The chain employs TRBV9 and TRBJ1-5, with a weak D call TRBD1 (5 bases). Germline values: CDR1 SGDLS, CDR2 YYNGEE. Trimming took off 0 bases at V and 5 bases at J, with 12 bases between the two ends. The CDR3 is 15 residues long. CDR3 region: CASSVGGSGDQPQHF. The CDR3 DNA reads TGTGCCAGCAGCGTAGGGGGGTCGGGGGATCAGCCCCAGCATTTT. Together with reference TRBV9 and TRBJ1-5, the CDR3 gives the full variable domain: DSGVTQTPKHLITATGQRVTLRCSPRSGDLSVYWYQQSLDQGLQFLIQYYNGEERAKGNILERFSAQQFPDLHSELNLSSLELGDSALYFCASSVGGSGDQPQHFGDGTRLSIL.

This clone was detected a few times. The V call is TRBV28, the J call TRBJ1-1; 8 bases align to TRBD1. Per germline, CDR1 MDHEN and CDR2 SYDVKM. This CDR3 has 15 amino acids. Losses at the gene ends were 4 bases for V and 3 bases for J; bases not matched to a gene: 7. The CDR3 reads CASSSRDRPYTEAFF. In DNA form, the CDR3 reads TGTGCCAGCAGTTCCCGGGACAGGCCATACACTGAAGCTTTCTTT.

This sequence joins TRBV5-6 and TRBJ2-7, with 8 bases lining up with TRBD1. CDR3 length equals 14 residues. CDR1 is SGHDT, CDR2 YYEEEE, per germline. With V trimmed by 5 bases and J by 3 bases, 7 bases remained unmatched. The DNA of the CDR3 is TGTGCCAGCAGTCGGGACAGGAGAGTCTACGAGCAGTACTTC. Protein product: CASSRDRRVYEQYF.

This clone was seen a single time. The rearrangement links TRBV14 to TRBJ2-7, with 9 bases that match TRBD1. The CDR3 sequence is 20 residues long. The V gene's germline CDR1 is SGHDN and CDR2 FVKESK. The trim removed 3 bases at V and 1 base at J, leaving 19 bases unmatched. CDR3 in amino acids: CASSHRTGVYRDPSSYEQYF. In DNA form, the CDR3 reads TGTGCCAGCAGCCACAGGACAGGGGTTTACCGGGACCCATCTTCCTACGAGCAGTACTTC. Full variable domain (missing parts from reference TRBV14 and TRBJ2-7): EAGVTQFPSHSVIEKGQTVTLRCDPISGHDNLYWYRRVMGKEIKFLLHFVKESKQDESGMPNNRFLAERTGGTYSTLKVQPAELEDSGVYFCASSHRTGVYRDPSSYEQYFGPGTRLTVT.

The J gene is TRBJ2-7, the V gene TRBV28; 8 bases line up with TRBD2. V was pared by 5 bases and J by 3 bases, with 3 bases of the junction left unmatched. Germline V lookup: CDR1 MDHEN, CDR2 SYDVKM. This CDR3 is built from 13 residues. The CDR3 DNA reads as TGTGCCAGCAGTAAAGCGGGAGTCTACGAGCAGTACTTC. Amino acid sequence: CASSKAGVYEQYF.

V usage is TRBV19 and J usage is TRBJ2-3, with TRBD2 matching 7 bases. Trimming removed 6 bases from V and 2 bases from J; junction bases left unmatched: 11. The CDR3 contains 16 residues. From germline, CDR1 is LNHDA and CDR2 SQIVND (reference sequence). The CDR3 DNA reads as TGTGCCAGTAGCGACTGGGGGAGGGCCAACACAGATACGCAGTATTTT. It codes for CASSDWGRANTDTQYF.

The chain recombines TRBV7-9 with TRBJ2-1; 9 nucleotides match TRBD1. The CDR3 consists of 19 residues. CDR1 is SEHNR, CDR2 FQNEAQ, per germline (reference sequence). J gave up 0 bases and V 2 bases, and 11 bases lay outside the gene matches. CDR3 residues: CASSLIGQGPFSSYNEQFF. CDR3 DNA: TGTGCCAGCAGCTTAATAGGACAGGGGCCTTTCAGCTCCTACAATGAGCAGTTCTTC. The entire variable domain, with the rest obtained from reference TRBV7-9 and TRBJ2-1, is as follows: DTGVSQNPRHKITKRGQNVTFRCDPISEHNRLYWYRQTLGQGPEFLTYFQNEAQLEKSRLLSDRFSAERPKGSFSTLEIQRTEQGDSAMYLCASSLIGQGPFSSYNEQFFGPGTRLTVL.

The chain employs TRBV7-2 and TRBJ2-2; 11 bases line up with TRBD2. The length of the CDR3 is 17 residues. V was pared by 6 bases and J by 4 bases, with 10 bases of the junction left unmatched. Germline assignment: CDR1 SGHTA and CDR2 FQGNSA. The CDR3 coding sequence is TGTGCCAGCAGTTTCCGACTAGCGGGATTGAGCACCGGGGAGCTGTTTTTT. Residues: CASSFRLAGLSTGELFF.

The genes are TRBV5-6 and TRBJ2-2, with 10 bases lining up with TRBD1. V lost 1 base, J lost 8 bases, and 11 bases stayed unmatched. This CDR3 spans 17 amino acids. CDR1 is SGHDT, CDR2 YYEEEE, per germline. The chain's CDR3 is CASSLYRDRGHLGELFF. CDR3 nucleotide sequence: TGTGCCAGCAGCTTGTACCGGGACAGGGGCCATTTGGGGGAGCTGTTTTTT.

The genes are TRBV6-1 and TRBJ2-2; D is perhaps TRBD1 (5 bases). The germline V and J ends were trimmed by 2 bases and 3 bases, with 10 bases remaining between them. This CDR3 has 15 amino acids. The V gene's germline CDR1 is MNHNS and CDR2 SASEGT. As DNA, the CDR3 is TGTGCCAGCAGTGAACGATGGGGCTACACCGGGGAGCTGTTTTTT. Translation gives CASSERWGYTGELFF.

This clone appeared once. The rearrangement links TRBV28 to TRBJ1-4; D is perhaps TRBD1 (5 bases). Trimming took 1 base from V and 12 from J, leaving 15 bases between them. This CDR3 has 14 amino acids. CDR1 and CDR2 (germline): MDHEN, SYDVKM. The chain's CDR3 is CASSLFHAGGELFF. CDR3 coding DNA: TGTGCCAGCAGTTTATTCCATGCTGGAGGGGAACTGTTTTTT. The variable domain in full, with the rest retrieved from reference TRBV28 and TRBJ1-4, is DVKVTQSSRYLVKRTGEKVFLECVQDMDHENMFWYRQDPGLGLRLIYFSYDVKMKEKGDIPEGYSVSREKKERFSLILESASTNQTSMYLCASSLFHAGGELFFGSGTQLSVL.

This chain links TRBV11-2 with TRBJ2-2, with 10 bases identical to TRBD2. J gave up 6 bases and V 2 bases, and 6 bases lay outside the gene matches. The CDR3 is made up of 16 amino acids. Germline V gene sequence: CDR1 SGHAT, CDR2 FQNNGV. CDR3 sequence (DNA): TGTGCCAGCAGCTTAAGCGGGAGGGCCGTAGCCGGGGAGCTGTTTTTT. Translation gives CASSLSGRAVAGELFF. The entire variable domain, with the rest obtained from reference TRBV11-2 and TRBJ2-2, is as follows: EAGVAQSPRYKIIEKRQSVAFWCNPISGHATLYWYQQILGQGPKLLIQFQNNGVVDDSQLPKDRFSAERLKGVDSTLKIQPAKLEDSAVYLCASSLSGRAVAGELFFGEGSRLTVL.

V and J are TRBV11-2 and TRBJ2-2; D possibly corresponds to TRBD2 (5 bases). The CDR3 has 19 residues. Looked up from germline, CDR1 is SGHAT and CDR2 is FQNNGV. Trimming pared 5 bases from V and 4 bases from J, leaving 26 bases between. CDR3 bases: TGTGCCAGCAGCCGAAGCCGCCCGACGGGAACCTCTAGCACCGGGGAGCTGTTTTTT. This sequence encodes CASSRSRPTGTSSTGELFF.

The chain recombines TRBV6-1 with TRBJ2-3; TRBD2 matches at 9 bases. Looked up from germline, CDR1 is MNHNS and CDR2 is SASEGT. The CDR3 length is 15 residues. V trimming: 8 bases; J trimming: 2 bases; junction bases outside the gene matches: 8. As DNA, the CDR3 is TGTGCCAGCCTTGGGACTAGCAGATACACAGATACGCAGTATTTT. It specifies CASLGTSRYTDTQYF.

The chain employs TRBV5-1 and TRBJ2-1; TRBD2 might be the D (6 bases). V was pared by 0 bases and J by 8 bases, with 18 bases between. Germline assignment: CDR1 SGHRS and CDR2 YFSETQ. The CDR3 totals 16 residues. Written as DNA, the CDR3 is TGCGCCAGCAGCTTGGTGCAGGGAGGAGGCGGCCATGAGCAGTTCTTC. Translated: CASSLVQGGGGHEQFF. The full variable domain, with the rest looked up from reference TRBV5-1 and TRBJ2-1, is KAGVTQTPRYLIKTRGQQVTLSCSPISGHRSVSWYQQTPGQGLQFLFEYFSETQRNKGNFPGRFSGRQFSNSRSEMNVSTLELGDSALYLCASSLVQGGGGHEQFFGPGTRLTVL.

The chain recombines TRBV5-4 with TRBJ2-1; TRBD2 might be the D (6 bases). Germline assignment: CDR1 SGHNT and CDR2 YYREEE (reference sequence). Trimming pared 0 bases from V and 4 bases from J, leaving 11 bases between. CDR3 length: 15 amino acids. CDR3 sequence reads: CASSLVASEYNEQFF. The CDR3 nucleotides are TGTGCCAGCAGCTTGGTGGCTAGCGAGTACAATGAGCAGTTCTTC.

J is TRBJ2-7 and V is TRBV15, with 8 bases aligning to TRBD2. Germline trimming cut 4 bases from V and 0 bases from J; bases unmatched to any gene: 8. CDR1 and CDR2 from the germline V gene are LNHNV and YYDKDF (reference sequence). The CDR3 is 16 residues long. CDR3 amino acids: CATSTSLGTSSYEQYF. DNA for the CDR3: TGTGCCACCAGCACGAGCCTGGGGACTAGCTCCTACGAGCAGTACTTC.

The chain uses TRBV6-1 and TRBJ2-5, with 10 nucleotides matching TRBD1. The end of the DNA fits TRBJ2-7 better, so the J call may be wrong. The CDR3 length is 15 residues. Germline CDR1 reads MNHNS; CDR2 reads SASEGT. CDR3: CASVIVDRGPYEQYF. CDR3 nucleotide sequence: TGTGCCAGCGTAATAGTAGACAGGGGGCCCTACGAGCAGTACTTC.

The chain carries TRBV4-2 and TRBJ2-7; a possible D gene is TRBD1 (5 bases). Germline CDR1 and CDR2: LGHNA and YNFKEQ. V gave up 0 bases and J gave up 3 bases, with 12 bases separating them. The CDR3 is 15 residues long. The CDR3 loop is CASSQEGAVHYEQYF. The CDR3 DNA follows: TGTGCCAGCAGCCAAGAAGGGGCAGTTCACTACGAGCAGTACTTC.

This chain uses TRBV27 with TRBJ2-3; TRBD1 aligns across 9 bases. The V segment lost 8 bases and the J segment 2 bases; nucleotides outside the gene matches: 5. CDR3 size: 14 residues. The germline V gene encodes CDR1 MNHEY and CDR2 SMNVEV (reference sequence). The CDR3 nucleotides read TGTGCCAGCCGGACAGGGGCCCTCACAGATACGCAGTATTTT. Translation gives CASRTGALTDTQYF.

This clone was recorded once. This chain joins TRBV27 and TRBJ1-6; D remains unclear. Germline V lookup: CDR1 MNHEY, CDR2 SMNVEV (reference sequence). V lost 4 bases and J lost 18, with 19 bases in between. The CDR3 totals 13 residues. The CDR3 bases are TGTGCCAGCAGTTCGCTCGGAGGCAGCGACAACCACTTT. As protein: CASSSLGGSDNHF.

This clone was seen a single time. This sequence joins TRBV27 and TRBJ2-7, with 7 bases that match TRBD1. Trimming at V came to 5 bases and at J to 4 bases, leaving 5 bases not matched to a gene. The V gene's germline CDR1 is MNHEY and CDR2 SMNVEV (reference sequence). The CDR3 spans 13 residues. CDR3 DNA: TGTGCCAGCAGTCTTACAGGGGTTTACGAGCAGTACTTC. Amino acid sequence: CASSLTGVYEQYF.